Listed below are T cell receptor beta chains from one sample, sequenced in a study of cytomegalovirus exposure and HLA in healthy donors. Data came from immunoSEQ multiplex PCR; TCRdb stores just in-frame clones and leaves some out. The table includes 200,000 to 300,000 clones, around 90% detected once. The sequenced sample consisted of PBMCs. The receptor source for this set is a woman in her 30s in good health and CMV-seronegative. The CDR3 runs from the conserved cysteine through the conserved F or W. A D gene is named only where the DNA matches it firmly. Size values are once, few and many counts, or a class for expanded clones, and some rows have none.

d_call | clone_size | j_call | v_call | cdr3_nt | cdr3_aa
TRBD2 | once | TRBJ2-7 | TRBV7-2 | TGTGCCAGCAGTTCCCTGGGGGGACTAGCGGGATTCGACGAGCAGTACTTC | CASSSLGGLAGFDEQYF
- | - | TRBJ1-4 | TRBV6-1 | TGTGCCAGCAGTGAACGAGGTGGACCTAATGAAAAACTGTTTTTT | CASSERGGPNEKLFF
- | once | TRBJ1-1 | TRBV27 | TGTGCCAGCAGTCCCGGTGGCAGGGCAAAGAAGAACACTGAAGCTTTCTTT | CASSPGGRAKKNTEAFF
- | - | TRBJ1-5 | TRBV27 | TGTGCCAGCAGTTTATCGCGGGGGAATCAGCCCCAGCATTTT | CASSLSRGNQPQHF
- | - | TRBJ2-1 | TRBV6-1 | TGTGCCAGCAGTCCCCGACAGTTTTTCTACAATGAGCAGTTCTTC | CASSPRQFFYNEQFF
- | - | TRBJ2-3 | TRBV2 | TGTGCCAGCACCCTAACCGCTCCAGATACGCAGTATTTT | CASTLTAPDTQYF
- | - | TRBJ2-2 | TRBV4-3 | TGCGCCAGCAGCCAAGATCGAGCAGGAGGGTACACCGGGGAGCTGTTTTTT | CASSQDRAGGYTGELFF
- | - | TRBJ2-6 | TRBV4-3 | TGCGCCAGCAGCCAGGCTGGACGGGTCTCTGGGGCCAACGTCCTGACTTTC | CASSQAGRVSGANVLTF
- | - | TRBJ2-7 | TRBV7-6 | TGTGCCAGCAGCCCCCAGTTCTCCTACGAGCAGTACTTC | CASSPQFSYEQYF
- | - | TRBJ2-7 | TRBV27 | TGTGCCAGCAAGCCCATGGGGAGAGATGGGTTCGAGCAGTACTTC | CASKPMGRDGFEQYF
TRBD1 | - | TRBJ2-2 | TRBV4-1 | TGCGCCAGCAGCCTAGCGAGTGACAGGGCCACCGGGGAGCTGTTTTTT | CASSLASDRATGELFF
- | - | TRBJ2-7 | TRBV4-2 | TGTGCCAGCAGCCAAGGGGCGTTCTCCTACGAGCAGTACTTC | CASSQGAFSYEQYF
- | - | TRBJ2-5 | TRBV9 | TGTGCCAGCAGCGTAACGGGACGGATACAAGAGACCCAGTACTTC | CASSVTGRIQETQYF
- | - | TRBJ2-1 | TRBV7-2 | TGTGCCAGCAGCTTTATCGTAAATGAGCAGTTCTTC | CASSFIVNEQFF
TRBD1 | - | TRBJ2-1 | TRBV5-1 | TGCGCCAGCAGCCCCGGGACAGGGGTCTACAATGAGCAGTTCTTC | CASSPGTGVYNEQFF
TRBD1 | few | TRBJ2-7 | TRBV6-5 | TGTGCCAGCAGCACAGGGGATTACGAGCAGTACTTC | CASSTGDYEQYF
TRBD1 | - | TRBJ1-5 | TRBV7-6 | TGTGCCAGCAGCCCAGGACAGGGGAGCAATCAGCCCCAGCATTTT | CASSPGQGSNQPQHF
TRBD1 | - | TRBJ2-7 | TRBV19 | TGTGCCAGTAGCGGGTCAGGGACAGCATTCTCCTACGAGCAGTACTTC | CASSGSGTAFSYEQYF
TRBD1 | - | TRBJ1-5 | TRBV7-2 | TGTGCCAGCAGGTTAGGGACAGCTAGCAATCAGCCCCAGCATTTT | CASRLGTASNQPQHF
TRBD1 | once | TRBJ2-3 | TRBV19 | TGTGCCAGTAGTCCTTGGACAGGTTACACAGATACGCAGTATTTT | CASSPWTGYTDTQYF
- | - | TRBJ2-3 | TRBV7-9 | TGTGCCAGCAGCCCCTTTCGGAGGGTCGGGGGCACAGATACGCAGTATTTT | CASSPFRRVGGTDTQYF
- | few | TRBJ2-7 | TRBV29-1 | TGCAGCGCCGGGGGGACACATTACGAGCAGTACTTC | CSAGGTHYEQYF
- | - | TRBJ2-5 | TRBV6-1 | TGTGCCAGCAGTGAAGATCCGGGCCTCGGGGAGACCCAGTACTTC | CASSEDPGLGETQYF
TRBD2 | many | TRBJ2-5 | TRBV7-2 | TGTGCCAGCAGTGCCAGGACTAGCCCCCAAGAGACCCAGTACTTC | CASSARTSPQETQYF
TRBD2 | - | TRBJ2-1 | TRBV4-3 | TGCGCCAGCAGCCAAGCTACTAGCGGGCCCTACAATGAGCAGTTCTTC | CASSQATSGPYNEQFF
TRBD2 | - | TRBJ2-7 | TRBV11-2 | TGTGCCAGCAGCCTCCGAGCGGGAGGGGGCTCCTACGAGCAGTACTTC | CASSLRAGGGSYEQYF
TRBD1 | - | TRBJ2-1 | TRBV7-3 | TGTGCCAGCAGCACTGGGACAGGGTCCTATGAGCAGTTCTTC | CASSTGTGSYEQFF
TRBD1 | - | TRBJ2-3 | TRBV5-4 | TGTGCCAGCAGCTGGACAGGTGCGGATACGCAGTATTTT | CASSWTGADTQYF
- | once | TRBJ1-1 | TRBV7-6 | TGTGCCAGCAGCTCCATAGAGGGCGGTGAAGCTTTCTTT | CASSSIEGGEAFF
- | - | TRBJ2-7 | TRBV9 | TGTGCCAGCAGCGGAGGGGGTACCTACGAGCAGTACTTC | CASSGGGTYEQYF